The rows below give T cell receptor beta chains drawn from one sample of a study of CD8 T cells in Susac syndrome. TCRdb re-analysed the immunoSEQ multiplex PCR reads in MiXCR, keeping a single row per CDR3 protein. This sample has 50,000 to 60,000 distinct CDR3 sequences, with about 92% found just once. Sequencing was carried out using CD8+ T cells from PBMCs. Receptors were obtained from a human donor in good health. CDR3s include the opening cysteine and the closing phenylalanine or tryptophan. D genes are given only for firm matches. Part of the rows lack a size; the others show once, few, many or a class for expanded clones.

j_call | clone_size | d_call | v_call | cdr3_nt | cdr3_aa
TRBJ2-1 | . | TRBD1 | TRBV14 | TGTGCCAGCAGCCTGGAAAACAGGGGGCATGAGCAGTTCTTC | CASSLENRGHEQFF
TRBJ2-7 | . | TRBD2 | TRBV3-1 | TGTGCCAGCAGCCTAGGATCTAGCGGGACTGGATACGAGCAGTACTTC | CASSLGSSGTGYEQYF
TRBJ1-5 | . | . | TRBV4-1 | TGCGCCAGCAGCCAAGATGAGACATACAATCAGCCCCAGCATTTT | CASSQDETYNQPQHF
TRBJ2-5 | once | . | TRBV6-2/TRBV6-3 | TGTGCCAGCAGACCTGAAAATGACGCCGTGGGGACCCAGTACTTC | CASRPENDAVGTQYF
TRBJ1-4 | . | . | TRBV7-9 | TGTGCCAGCAGCGAATATTTACAGGATAATGAAAAACTGTTTTTT | CASSEYLQDNEKLFF
TRBJ1-2 | . | . | TRBV29-1 | TGCAGCGTTGAAGATATTTGGGGGCAGCGGGGTGGCTACACCTTC | CSVEDIWGQRGGYTF
TRBJ1-3 | once | . | TRBV13 | TGTGCCAGCAGCCAGACAAGTCTCTCTGGAAACACCATATATTTT | CASSQTSLSGNTIYF
TRBJ2-2 | . | . | TRBV3-1 | TGTGCCAGCAGCCCCGGGCCGATCGAAGGGTCCGGGGAGCTGTTTTTT | CASSPGPIEGSGELFF
TRBJ2-2 | . | TRBD1 | TRBV9 | TGTGCCAGCAGCATCAGGGACAGCCCGAACACCGGGGAGCTGTTTTTT | CASSIRDSPNTGELFF
TRBJ1-1 | . | TRBD1 | TRBV3-1 | TGTGCCAGCAGCCAAGGTTCTCCGGGACAGGGGTTACCTTTCTTT | CASSQGSPGQGLPFF
TRBJ2-7 | . | . | TRBV6-5 | TGTGCCAGCACCCCGCAGGGAAGGGTCTACGAGCAGTACTTC | CASTPQGRVYEQYF
TRBJ2-7 | . | . | TRBV27 | TGTGCCAGCAGTCCCGGGGCATTGGACGAGCAGTACTTC | CASSPGALDEQYF
TRBJ2-5 | . | TRBD1 | TRBV6-1 | TGTGCCAGCAGCAACCGGGACAGGGGTGGAGAGACCCAGTACTTC | CASSNRDRGGETQYF
TRBJ2-1 | . | . | TRBV5-1 | TGCGCCAGCAGCTTGGTAGTGGCAGGGTCCTACAATGAGCAGTTCTTC | CASSLVVAGSYNEQFF
TRBJ1-1 | . | . | TRBV28 | TGTGCCAGCAGTTTGCCTGACAGTTCCATGAACACTGAAGCTTTCTTT | CASSLPDSSMNTEAFF
TRBJ1-3 | . | . | TRBV4-3 | TGCGCCAGCAGCCAAGATCGCAAGATCCACTCTGGAAACACCATATATTTT | CASSQDRKIHSGNTIYF
TRBJ2-3 | . | TRBD2 | TRBV13 | TGTGCCAGCAGCGGGTGGACTAGCGGGGGCCCCGGCACAGATACGCAGTATTTT | CASSGWTSGGPGTDTQYF
TRBJ2-1 | . | TRBD1 | TRBV30 | TGTGCCTGGAGTCCTTCCTATGGGACAGGGCCCTACAATGAGCAGTTCTTC | CAWSPSYGTGPYNEQFF
TRBJ1-3 | once | TRBD1 | TRBV6-2/TRBV6-3 | TGTGCCAGCAGCTACACGACGGGACAGGACGACCGCTCTGGAAACACCATATATTTT | CASSYTTGQDDRSGNTIYF
TRBJ2-2 | . | TRBD2 | TRBV29-1 | TGCAGCGCAACTAGCGGGGGGGCCTCCGGGGAGCTGTTTTTT | CSATSGGASGELFF
TRBJ2-5 | . | TRBD1 | TRBV7-6 | TGTGCCAGCAGTACACTACCCCCGGACAGGGTCGGAGAGACCCAGTACTTC | CASSTLPPDRVGETQYF
TRBJ1-1 | . | TRBD1 | TRBV7-9 | TGTGCCAGCAGCTCCTCCTATACAGGGGGCACTGAAGCTTTCTTT | CASSSSYTGGTEAFF
TRBJ2-7 | . | . | TRBV7-9 | TGTGCCAGCAGCTTGAGTTCAGGGCTCTCCGAGCAGTACTTC | CASSLSSGLSEQYF
TRBJ2-3 | . | TRBD2 | TRBV28 | TGTGCCAGCAGTTCGTGGCTAGCGGGGTCGGCAGATACGCAGTATTTT | CASSSWLAGSADTQYF
TRBJ1-5 | . | . | TRBV6-4 | TGTGCCAGCAGTATGGGTCGGGGCAGGGACGGACAGCCCCAGCATTTT | CASSMGRGRDGQPQHF
TRBJ1-2 | . | TRBD1 | TRBV12-3/TRBV12-4 | TGTGCCAGCAGCCCGGACAGGGGAGGCTTC | CASSPDRGGF
TRBJ2-7 | . | . | TRBV25-1 | TGTGCCAGCAGTGAACGGACAGCGACCTACGAGCAGTACTTC | CASSERTATYEQYF
TRBJ2-5 | . | . | TRBV5-4 | TGTGCCAGCAGCCGCTACCCCGGGACTCGAGAGACCCAGTACTTC | CASSRYPGTRETQYF
TRBJ1-2 | once | . | TRBV9 | TGTGCCAGCAGCGTAGCCCGGGACGGATACTATGGCTACACCTTC | CASSVARDGYYGYTF
TRBJ1-1 | . | . | TRBV6-1 | TGTGCCAGCATCCCAAGGAGGGTGAACACTGAAGCTTTCTTT | CASIPRRVNTEAFF
TRBJ2-2 | . | . | TRBV6-6 | TGTGCCAGCACTAATGGCGGGGAGCTGTTTTTT | CASTNGGELFF
TRBJ2-1 | . | . | TRBV7-9 | TGTGCCAGCAGCTCCCGTGAACGGGGGGCTGACAATGAGCAGTTCTTC | CASSSRERGADNEQFF
TRBJ1-2 | . | . | TRBV13 | TGTGCCAGCAGCTCCTCCGGTCTAACCTATGGCTACACCTTC | CASSSSGLTYGYTF
TRBJ2-1 | once | . | TRBV12-5 | TGTGCTAGTGGTTCTCTAGGTCGAGTCGATGAGCAGTTCTTC | CASGSLGRVDEQFF
TRBJ1-1 | once | . | TRBV6-5 | TGTGCCAGCAGTTACGTGGGGACGATGAACACTGAAGCTTTCTTT | CASSYVGTMNTEAFF
TRBJ2-3 | . | . | TRBV7-9 | TGTGCCAGCAGCTTACCGACAGTATCTAGCACAGATACGCAGTATTTT | CASSLPTVSSTDTQYF
TRBJ2-1 | . | TRBD2 | TRBV13 | TGTGCCAGCAGCTTCGGACTAGCGGATATCAATGAGCAGTTCTTC | CASSFGLADINEQFF
TRBJ1-2 | . | . | TRBV7-3 | TGTGCCAGCAGCTTAAACGGGGCAGTCGGCTACACCTTC | CASSLNGAVGYTF
TRBJ2-7 | . | . | TRBV12-3/TRBV12-4 | TGTGCCAGCAGTTTCGGCGGCGAAGGCTACGAGCAGTACTTC | CASSFGGEGYEQYF
TRBJ2-3 | . | TRBD1 | TRBV13 | TGTGCCAGCAGCTTAAAGAGGGGGCCAAACCCCGGAGATACGCAGTATTTT | CASSLKRGPNPGDTQYF
TRBJ1-1 | . | . | TRBV29-1 | TGCAGCGTTGAAGATAGGGGTCGCACTGAAGCTTTCTTT | CSVEDRGRTEAFF
TRBJ2-3 | . | . | TRBV7-9 | TGTGCCAGCAGCGTTGACACAGGGTGGGAAGAGACTTCCACAGATACGCAGTATTTT | CASSVDTGWEETSTDTQYF